Detailed here is one T cell receptor beta chain. No cognate antigen has been identified for it. A much larger clone sits a single nucleotide away, making a read error possible. The library was built by means of 5' RACE. Sequencing was carried out with an Illumina HiSeq 2500. A second PCR of roughly 6 to 11 cycles was performed with a sample-barcoded 5' primer and a J-beta primer mix. A template-switch 5' adaptor carrying 12 random nucleotides introduced a unique molecular identifier onto each TCR beta cDNA molecule. At least 2.5 million CDR3-containing paired-end reads were obtained from each sample. The Mint cDNA synthesis kit, primed by a TRBC-specific oligonucleotide, was used to synthesize first-strand cDNA from all RNA. Following uracil-DNA glycosylase treatment, a first 18-cycle PCR with universal primers M1SS and BC2_uni_R was performed on all cDNA. Per the source publication's procedure: For normalization, 1 million high-quality reads, each with a distinct molecular identifier, were randomly selected from each sample. Reads with shared molecular identifiers were discarded instead of being binned into consensus sequences. MiTCR, with a Q25 quality threshold and the strictest error-elimination algorithm, was used for CDR3 identification, clonotype clustering and error correction. A nonparametric unseen species model using Euler transformation provided a lower-bound estimate of total TCR beta diversity. The public reads were reprocessed in TCRdb via fastp at Q25 and MiXCR, keeping in-frame beta chains. CDR3 protein duplicates are merged, each entry listing the most common genes and DNA. These V and J calls rely on TCRdb rather than the paper's analysis. For this sample there are around 650,000 distinct CDR3 sequences; about 34% appear just once. The biggest ten clones account for 15% of the sample.

This sample was taken from a study of blood T cells in healthy people across ages (dated by TCRdb to between 2015 and 2017). With respect to the entire study: In model experiments, template switching captured about one uniquely barcoded TCR beta cDNA molecule for every two T cells. To track age-related changes in TCR beta repertoire diversity, the study relied on deep sequencing normalized with unique cDNA molecular identifiers. Donors of different ages were randomly distributed across sequencing lanes to avoid experimental bias. The donors were divided into four age groups: young (average around 16 years), middle-aged (almost 40), aged (under 70) and long-lived (more than 75). For two donors (one aged 18 to 29 and one aged 80 or older), the study analyzed two additional independent replicas of 1 million unique cDNA reads from the same blood draw.

CDR1 and CDR2 were assigned from the germline V gene as SQVTM and ANQGSEA. Between the V and J ends, shortened by 3 bases and 1 base respectively, the junction contains 19 bases. The cysteine opens and the phenylalanine closes a CDR3 of 17 amino acids. The read is trimmed to its CDR3 DNA, 51 bases read in frame from base 1. The donors were roughly 39 Caucasian individuals from Russia, aged roughly 6 to 100 years, who were systemically healthy. Around 10 milliliters of peripheral blood were collected from each donor into EDTA-treated Vacutainer tubes. Ficoll-Paque density-gradient centrifugation was used to isolate PBMCs, with at least 7 million per sample. Total RNA, at least 5 micrograms per sample, was extracted from PBMCs with Trizol reagent. Naive CD45RAhigh/CD27high T cell percentages were measured by flow cytometry on a PBMC aliquot from every donor. Broader findings and caveats from the paper: Because profiling used bulk unsorted PBMCs, naive and antigen-experienced compartments could not be compared conclusively. Compared with the aged group, more naive CD4+ T cells, fewer expanded clones and increased TCR diversity were shown by the long-lived group, suggesting age selection. Observed TCR beta diversity correlated strongly with the percentage of naive T cells measured by flow cytometry. As age increased, observed TCR beta diversity per million T cells dropped in a roughly linear way, and a significant reduction was already evident by age 40. Because the CMV infection status of the donors was unknown, age-related changes in expanded clonotypes may potentially have been confounded. Estimates of total diversity based on one million sequenced T cells were considered lower bounds and underestimates.

Sequencing input: blood. The TCR was taken from an elderly woman in good health. Donor details come from another sample of the same person, matched by shared clones. Here the chain combines TRBV29-1 and TRBJ2-1; no D gene can be assigned with confidence. The CDR3 loop reads CSVDPEAPTFSYNEQFF. The nucleotides are TGCAGCGTTGATCCCGAGGCTCCAACATTTTCCTACAATGAGCAGTTCTTC.